Sequencing of this T cell receptor beta chain was carried out in a study of T cells after yellow fever vaccination. About the research overall: In the case of low-cell-number fractions, SMART-Seq v4 Ultra Low Input was used for preparation. Study-wide results and caveats: Clonotypes found in both CD4 and CD8 compartments made up a small share. The study noted that FACS-sorted repertoires could contain abundant clonotypes contaminating from the bulk population.

A single record per CDR3 protein comes from TCRdb applying MiXCR to the 5' RACE reads. The sample includes more than 300,000 distinct CDR3 sequences, over 8.5% of them seen just once. The table lists this clonotype with a few counts. No antigen is known for it. Looked up from germline, CDR1 is ENHRY and CDR2 is SYGVKD. The CDR3 is 14 amino acids. Trimming left V 4 bases short and J 1 base short, with 10 bases between. This receptor was taken from a man younger than 35 who received the YFV17D yellow fever vaccine. Sequenced here: CD4+ T cells sorted from PBMCs, sampled 45 days after the yellow fever booster vaccination. The chain uses TRBV10-3 and TRBJ1-1, with D tentatively TRBD1 (5 bases). The CDR3 loop is CAISGGTANTEAFF. In nucleotides, the CDR3 is TGTGCCATCAGTGGGGGGACGGCGAACACTGAAGCTTTCTTT.